The 22 T cell receptor beta chains listed next were all sequenced from one sample in a study. TCRdb called the 5' RACE reads again in MiXCR, with one record for every CDR3 protein. The table has 55,000 to 75,000 distinct CDR3 sequences, roughly 30% seen once. The sequenced sample consisted of tumor-infiltrating naive CD4+ T cells sorted from the breast tumor. The subset here: naive CD4+ T cells, CD4+CD45RA+CD25-. The receptor set was obtained from a female donor with breast cancer.

This clonotype came up a few times. This sequence joins TRBV20-1 and TRBJ1-2; D call uncertain. This CDR3 spans 14 amino acids. Germline lookup yields CDR1 DFQATT and CDR2 SNEGSKA (reference sequence). Trimming cost V 8 bases and J 8 bases, with 24 bases left between them. CDR3 DNA sequence: TGCAGTTCTTATGGTCGGTCAGCCGAGACGGGCTACACCTTC. Translation: CSSYGRSAETGYTF.

This clonotype was seen a few times. The genes are TRBV4-2 and TRBJ2-1; 10 bases are shared with TRBD2. The CDR3 is made up of 16 amino acids. The V gene end was trimmed by 0 bases and the J gene end by 3 bases; junction bases not matched to a gene: 2. The V gene's germline CDR1 is LGHNA and CDR2 YNFKEQ. As DNA, the CDR3 is TGTGCCAGCAGCCAAGAACTAGCGGGATTCTACAATGAGCAGTTCTTC. It specifies CASSQELAGFYNEQFF.

This clonotype has at least ten counts. This sequence joins TRBV5-1 and TRBJ1-1; D is possibly TRBD1 (5 bases). Deletions cut 3 bases from V and 1 base from J, with 10 bases between. From germline, CDR1 is SGHRS and CDR2 YFSETQ. The CDR3 covers 14 residues. The CDR3 nucleotides read TGCGCCAGCAGCTGGGACGGAGAGAACACTGAAGCTTTCTTT. It is translated as CASSWDGENTEAFF.

The chain's CDR3 is CSVTSGDAQPQHF. CDR3 nucleotide sequence: TGCAGTGTTACCTCAGGGGACGCTCAGCCCCAGCATTTT. The rearrangement links TRBV20-1 to TRBJ1-5, with a weak D call TRBD1 (6 bases). V shed 7 bases and J shed 6 bases, with 16 bases lying between them. The CDR3 extends over 13 amino acids. CDR1 is DFQATT and CDR2 is SNEGSKA in the germline V gene (reference sequence).

The chain recombines TRBV2 with TRBJ2-5; 8 nucleotides agree with TRBD1. Looked up from germline, CDR1 is SNHLY and CDR2 is FYNNEI. The length of the CDR3 is 15 residues. Trimming removed 5 bases from V and 6 bases from J; junction bases left unmatched: 11. The CDR3 DNA reads TGTGCCAGCAGTAGGACCTCAGGGGGCGGTAAGACCCAGTACTTC. Encoded protein: CASSRTSGGGKTQYF.

This clonotype was seen repeatedly, ten times or more. The rearrangement uses TRBV7-3 and TRBJ2-1; D is undetermined. CDR3 length equals 13 residues. Trimming cost V 4 bases and J 6 bases, with 10 bases left between them. Germline V gene sequence: CDR1 SGHTA, CDR2 FQGTGA. The CDR3 nucleotides are TGTGCCAGCAGCTCCCCAAATAGCAATGAGCAGTTCTTC. Translated: CASSSPNSNEQFF.

This clonotype appeared a few times. The chain carries TRBV7-2 and TRBJ2-7, with 7 bases that match TRBD2. CDR1 is SGHTA, CDR2 FQGNSA, per germline. V lost 5 bases and J lost 1; bases outside the gene matches: 5. The CDR3 consists of 14 residues. Written as DNA, the CDR3 is TGTGCCAGCAGCGAAGCGGGGAAATCCTACGAGCAGTACTTC. Residues: CASSEAGKSYEQYF.

This clonotype was counted a few times. This chain uses TRBV29-1 with TRBJ2-3, with D possibly being TRBD1 (6 bases). The CDR3 is made up of 15 amino acids. Trimming took 6 bases from V and 0 from J, leaving 16 bases between them. Germline lookup yields CDR1 SQVTM and CDR2 ANQGSEA. CDR3 bases: TGCAGCGTCCGGCCTCCGGGACACAGCACAGATACGCAGTATTTT. Amino acids: CSVRPPGHSTDTQYF.

This clonotype was recorded a few times. The chain carries TRBV11-2 and TRBJ2-3, with D possibly TRBD2 on 6 matching bases. Trimming took 4 bases from V and 4 from J, leaving 15 bases between them. CDR3 size: 15 residues. In germline, CDR1 is SGHAT, CDR2 FQNNGV. CDR3 bases: TGTGCCAGCAGCTCCGGGGGAACTAGGTCAGATACGCAGTATTTT. Translation: CASSSGGTRSDTQYF.

A note on this clonotype: The CDR3 does not end in the conserved phenylalanine or tryptophan, so this is likely a read error. This chain joins TRBV30 and TRBJ1-5, with D tentatively TRBD1 (5 bases). CDR3 size: 15 residues. From germline, CDR1 is GTSNPN and CDR2 SVGIG (reference sequence). The V gene lost 1 base and the J gene lost 5 bases, with 15 bases spanning the gap. The CDR3: CAWSGGEGVYQPQHS. CDR3 DNA sequence: TGTGCCTGGAGTGGGGGGGAGGGCGTGTATCAGCCCCAGCATTCT.

This clonotype was seen a few times. V is TRBV12-3 or TRBV12-4 and J is TRBJ2-1; 8 nucleotides align to TRBD2. J was trimmed by 12 bases and V by 6 bases; bases with no gene match: 7. The CDR3 is made up of 12 amino acids. The CDR3 loop reads CASRPTSAVQFF. Here the CDR3 DNA reads TGTGCCAGCAGGCCGACTAGCGCAGTGCAGTTCTTC.

CDR3 DNA sequence: TGTGCCAGCAGCTTAGTCGCTAGCGCCTCCTACAATGAGCAGTTCTTC. This sequence encodes CASSLVASASYNEQFF. The chain uses TRBV11-1 and TRBJ2-1, with D perhaps TRBD2 (6 bases). The CDR3 contains 16 residues. V shed 1 base and J shed 0 bases, with 10 bases lying between them. The germline V gene encodes CDR1 SGHAT and CDR2 FQDESV (reference sequence).

This clonotype is judged medium-sized (0.01 to 0.1%). The CDR3 sequence: CASRPGQGEGETQYF. The CDR3 nucleotides read TGTGCCAGCAGACCCGGACAGGGAGAAGGAGAGACCCAGTACTTC. The chain joins TRBV11-2 to TRBJ2-5; 8 nucleotides agree with TRBD1. Germline CDR1 SGHAT, CDR2 FQNNGV. The J segment lost 4 bases and the V segment lost 6 bases, leaving 10 bases of the junction unmatched. The CDR3 totals 15 residues.

J is TRBJ2-5 and V is TRBV20-1; 7 bases fit TRBD2. V was clipped by 1 base and J by 8 bases; unmatched bases: 10. Per germline, CDR1 DFQATT and CDR2 SNEGSKA (reference sequence). The CDR3 has 14 amino acids. This CDR3 reads CSARAEAGSLTQYF. CDR3 in DNA: TGCAGTGCTAGAGCGGAAGCGGGGTCTCTCACCCAGTACTTC.

This clonotype was seen many times. The V and J genes are TRBV7-6 and TRBJ2-7; D not certain. V gave up 1 base and J gave up 4 bases, with 8 bases separating them. Germline CDR1 SGHVS, CDR2 FNYEAQ. The CDR3 extends over 13 amino acids. This CDR3 reads CASSLGTVYEQYF. Here the CDR3 DNA reads TGTGCCAGCAGCTTAGGTACGGTTTACGAGCAGTACTTC.

In this sample, this clonotype turned up a few times. The rearrangement uses TRBV5-1 and TRBJ1-5, with TRBD1 matching 8 bases. The germline CDR1 and CDR2 sequences are SGHRS and YFSETQ. This CDR3 is built from 14 residues. With 5 bases clipped from V and 6 bases from J, the junction kept 7 bases outside the gene matches. CDR3 nucleotides: TGCGCCAGCAGTTCGGCAGGGGGCGGTCAGCCCCAGCATTTT. As protein: CASSSAGGGQPQHF.

The rearrangement joins TRBV12-3 or TRBV12-4 to TRBJ1-5; 8 bases map to TRBD1. With V trimmed by 6 bases and J by 2 bases, 9 bases remained unmatched. The CDR3 has 16 amino acids. The CDR3 bases are TGTGCCAGCAGACCGTCGGGACAGGCAGGCAATCAGCCCCAGCATTTT. Protein: CASRPSGQAGNQPQHF.

This clonotype turned up a few times. The chain has TRBV7-9 and TRBJ2-7, with D perhaps TRBD1 or TRBD2 (5 bases each). Deletions cut 10 bases from V and 4 bases from J, with 14 bases between. The germline CDR1 and CDR2 sequences are SEHNR and FQNEAQ (reference sequence). CDR3 length: 12 amino acids. The CDR3 coding sequence is TGTGCCATATCAATCGGGGCGTACGAGCAGTACTTC. Translating gives CAISIGAYEQYF.

Concerning this clonotype itself: A read error may produce the germline difference seen at one junction end. The J gene is TRBJ2-1, the V gene TRBV7-2; 12 nucleotides agree with TRBD2. The CDR3 covers 15 residues. Germline lookup yields CDR1 SGHTA and CDR2 FQGNSA. The CDR3 is CDSSSSGRAGNEQFF. In DNA, the CDR3 is TGTGACAGCAGCTCTAGCGGGAGGGCCGGGAATGAGCAGTTCTTC. Full variable domain (missing parts from reference TRBV7-2 and TRBJ2-1): GAGVSQSPSNKVTEKGKDVELRCDPISGHTALYWYRQSLGQGLEFLIYFQGNSAPDKSGLPSDRFSAERTGGSVSTLTIQRTQQEDSAVYLCDSSSSGRAGNEQFFGPGTRLTVL.

V gene TRBV10-3 combines with J gene TRBJ2-7; 9 bases align to TRBD2. Germline values: CDR1 ENHRY, CDR2 SYGVKD. Germline trimming cut 11 bases from V and 6 bases from J; bases unmatched to any gene: 11. The CDR3 extends over 13 amino acids. In nucleotides, the CDR3 is TGTGCCTCAGCGGGAGGAGTCGTCGCCGAGCAGTACTTC. Translating gives CASAGGVVAEQYF.

The chain carries TRBV12-3 or TRBV12-4 and TRBJ1-5, with D maybe TRBD1 (5 bases). Deletions cut 3 bases from V and 5 bases from J, with 8 bases between. This CDR3 has 13 residues. The CDR3 protein is CASSFGGDQPQHF. DNA for the CDR3: TGTGCCAGCAGTTTTGGGGGGGATCAGCCCCAGCATTTT.

As to this clonotype: Just one base apart from a much larger clone, this may be a read error. The CDR3 carries no conserved terminal phenylalanine or tryptophan, so it likely arises from a read error. No DNA is shown, since the ends of the CDR3 on it are uncertain; the CDR3 is the one TCRdb lists. The J gene is TRBJ2-1, the V gene TRBV7-2; the table gives TRBD1 as D, unverified against the DNA. Germline V gives CDR1 SGHTA, CDR2 FQGNSA. The CDR3 spans 13 residues, counting both ends. The CDR3 region is CASSLRSGQGSFL.